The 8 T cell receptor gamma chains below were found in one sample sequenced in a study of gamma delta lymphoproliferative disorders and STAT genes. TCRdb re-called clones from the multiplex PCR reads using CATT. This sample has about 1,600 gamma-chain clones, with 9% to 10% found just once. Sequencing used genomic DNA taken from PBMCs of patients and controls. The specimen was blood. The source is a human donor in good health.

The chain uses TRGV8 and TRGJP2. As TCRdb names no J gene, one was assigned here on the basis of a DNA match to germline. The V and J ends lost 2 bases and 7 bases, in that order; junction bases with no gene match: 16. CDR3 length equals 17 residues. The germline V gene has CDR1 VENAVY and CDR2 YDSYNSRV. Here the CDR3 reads CATWDKVRPINDWIKTF. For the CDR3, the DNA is TGTGCCACCTGGGATAAGGTGAGGCCCATTAATGATTGGATCAAGACGTTT.

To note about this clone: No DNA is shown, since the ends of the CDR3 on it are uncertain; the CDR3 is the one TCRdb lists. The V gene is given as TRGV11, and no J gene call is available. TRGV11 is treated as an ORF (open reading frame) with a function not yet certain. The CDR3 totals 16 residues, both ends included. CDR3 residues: CTTVPAGLDHYYKKLF.

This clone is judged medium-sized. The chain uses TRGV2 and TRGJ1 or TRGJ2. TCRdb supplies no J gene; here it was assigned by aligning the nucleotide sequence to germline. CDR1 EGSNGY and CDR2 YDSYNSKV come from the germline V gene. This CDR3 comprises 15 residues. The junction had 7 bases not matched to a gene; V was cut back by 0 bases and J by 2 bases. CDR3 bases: TGTGCCACCTGGGACGGGCTTGAGTATTATTATAAGAAACTCTTT. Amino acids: CATWDGLEYYYKKLF.

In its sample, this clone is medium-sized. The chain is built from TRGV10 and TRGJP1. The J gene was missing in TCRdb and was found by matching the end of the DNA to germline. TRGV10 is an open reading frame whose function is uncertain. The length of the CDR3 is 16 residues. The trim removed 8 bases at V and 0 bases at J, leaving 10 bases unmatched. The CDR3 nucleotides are TGTGCTGCGTGGGATTGGCGGGATACCACTGGTTGGTTCAAGATATTT. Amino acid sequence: CAAWDWRDTTGWFKIF.

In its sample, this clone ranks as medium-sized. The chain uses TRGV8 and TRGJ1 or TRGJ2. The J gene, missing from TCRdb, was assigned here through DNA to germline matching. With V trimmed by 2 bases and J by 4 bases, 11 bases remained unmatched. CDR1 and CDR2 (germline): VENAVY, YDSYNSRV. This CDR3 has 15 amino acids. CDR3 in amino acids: CATWDTISLYYKKLF. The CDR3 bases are TGTGCCACCTGGGATACAATTAGCCTCTATTATAAGAAACTCTTT.

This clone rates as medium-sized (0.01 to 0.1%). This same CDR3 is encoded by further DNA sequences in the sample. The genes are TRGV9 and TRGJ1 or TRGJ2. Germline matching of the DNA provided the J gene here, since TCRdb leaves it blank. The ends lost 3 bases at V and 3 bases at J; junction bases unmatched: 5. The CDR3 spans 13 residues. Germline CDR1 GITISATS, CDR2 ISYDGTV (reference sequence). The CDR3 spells CALWEPLYYKKLF. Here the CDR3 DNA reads TGTGCCTTGTGGGAGCCCCTTTATTATAAGAAACTCTTT.

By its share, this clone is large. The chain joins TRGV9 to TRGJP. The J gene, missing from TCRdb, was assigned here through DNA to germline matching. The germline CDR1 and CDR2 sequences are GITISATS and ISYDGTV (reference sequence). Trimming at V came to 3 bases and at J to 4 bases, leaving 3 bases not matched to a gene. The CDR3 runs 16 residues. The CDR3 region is CALWEFQELGKKIKVF. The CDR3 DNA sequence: TGTGCCTTGTGGGAGTTCCAAGAGTTGGGCAAAAAAATCAAGGTATTT.

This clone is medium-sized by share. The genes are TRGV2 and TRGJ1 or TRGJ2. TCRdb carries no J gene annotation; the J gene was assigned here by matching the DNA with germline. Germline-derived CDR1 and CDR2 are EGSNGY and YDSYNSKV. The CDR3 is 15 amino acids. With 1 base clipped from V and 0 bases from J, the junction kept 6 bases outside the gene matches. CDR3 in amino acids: CATWDGHMNYYKKLF. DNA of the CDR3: TGTGCCACCTGGGACGGACATATGAATTATTATAAGAAACTCTTT.